Following are 14 T cell receptor beta chains from one sample sequenced in a study of OX40 agonist ivuxolimab in advanced cancers. Sequenced by immunoSEQ multiplex PCR; TCRdb stores in-frame clones only, minus some. The sample has about 67,000 clones, about 90% seen once. Material: CD4+ or CD8+ T cells sorted from blood, obtained in a trial of the OX40 agonist ivuxolimab. Receptor source: an adult with an advanced solid tumor such as melanoma, head and neck, liver or kidney cancer.

V usage is TRBV7-3 and J usage is TRBJ2-1; D possibly uses TRBD1 or TRBD2 (6 bases each). The germline V and J ends were trimmed by 5 bases and 4 bases, with 15 bases remaining between them. Germline V gene sequence: CDR1 SGHTA, CDR2 FQGTGA. There are 15 residues in the CDR3. Here the CDR3 DNA reads TGTGCCAGCAGCACCCTAGGGGGGCCGTACAATGAGCAGTTCTTC. Protein sequence: CASSTLGGPYNEQFF.

This clone was seen just once. This chain joins TRBV18 and TRBJ1-1; D gene uncertain. Germline V lookup: CDR1 KGHSH, CDR2 LQKENI. V was shortened by 0 bases and J by 1 base, with 9 bases between the two germline ends. This CDR3 has 15 amino acids. CDR3 amino acids: CASSPPGTGNTEAFF. The CDR3 DNA reads TGTGCCAGCTCACCACCCGGAACTGGGAACACTGAAGCTTTCTTT.

The chain has TRBV19 and TRBJ2-7; a possible D gene is TRBD2 (5 bases). V lost 1 base and J 5 bases, leaving 12 bases between the germline ends. The germline gives CDR1 LNHDA, CDR2 SQIVND (reference sequence). CDR3 length equals 14 residues. The CDR3 DNA reads TGTGCCAGTAGTATAGGACTACGTTCCCACGAGCAGTACTTC. As protein: CASSIGLRSHEQYF.

The chain employs TRBV5-5 and TRBJ1-5; D possibly corresponds to TRBD1 (5 bases). The length of the CDR3 is 13 residues. V gave up 4 bases and J gave up 7 bases, with 12 bases separating them. CDR1 is SGHKS, CDR2 YYEKEE, per germline (reference sequence). The CDR3 spells CASSLMDNQPQHF. The CDR3 DNA follows: TGTGCCAGCAGCCTGATGGACAACCAGCCCCAGCATTTT.

The chain links TRBV7-9 to TRBJ2-3; the match to TRBD2 covers 8 bases. The length of the CDR3 is 16 residues. Germline CDR1 SEHNR, CDR2 FQNEAQ (reference sequence). V shed 5 bases, J shed 8 bases, and the junction held 15 bases outside the gene matches. CDR3 amino acids: CASSPGNSGGPPTQYF. The DNA for the CDR3 is TGTGCCAGCAGCCCTGGCAATTCGGGAGGGCCACCTACGCAGTATTTT.

V is TRBV4-2 and J is TRBJ2-7; 7 nucleotides align to TRBD1. The CDR3 length is 15 residues. CDR1 and CDR2 (germline): LGHNA, YNFKEQ. J lost 5 bases, V lost 6 bases, and 13 bases had no gene match. CDR3 sequence reads: CASSMMAGGADEQYF. The CDR3 nucleotides are TGTGCCAGCAGTATGATGGCAGGGGGAGCCGACGAGCAGTACTTC.

The chain is built from TRBV6-5 and TRBJ1-5; the D gene is possibly TRBD1 (6 bases). The germline V and J ends were trimmed by 5 bases and 4 bases, with 15 bases remaining between them. Germline V gives CDR1 MNHEY, CDR2 SVGAGI. CDR3 length equals 15 residues. The CDR3 DNA is TGTGCCAGCAGTACAGCGGACAGAGGAAATCAGCCCCAGCATTTT. It yields the protein CASSTADRGNQPQHF.

J is TRBJ2-5 and V is TRBV25-1; 10 bases agree with TRBD1. This CDR3 spans 16 amino acids. Per the germline V gene, CDR1 is MGHDK and CDR2 is SYGVNS. Trimming removed 3 bases from V and 5 bases from J; junction bases left unmatched: 9. Written as DNA, the CDR3 is TGTGCCAGCAGTGAGTGGACAGGGGGGCCGGGGGAGACCCAGTACTTC. This sequence encodes CASSEWTGGPGETQYF.

The chain couples TRBV5-5 to TRBJ1-1; 10 bases align to TRBD1. The V gene end was trimmed by 4 bases and the J gene end by 3 bases; junction bases not matched to a gene: 6. The CDR3 contains 15 residues. Germline CDR1 SGHKS, CDR2 YYEKEE (reference sequence). CDR3 residues: CASSQTGGSDTEAFF. CDR3 coding DNA: TGTGCCAGCAGCCAGACAGGGGGCTCGGACACTGAAGCTTTCTTT.

V gene TRBV2 combines with J gene TRBJ2-1, with 7 bases identical to TRBD1. The junction had 9 bases not matched to a gene; V was cut back by 2 bases and J by 5 bases. CDR1 and CDR2 (germline): SNHLY, FYNNEI. This CDR3 has 16 amino acids. The CDR3 bases are TGTGCCAGCAGTGAACTAGGACAGGTAACGAACAATGAGCAGTTCTTC. This encodes CASSELGQVTNNEQFF.

This chain links TRBV7-7 with TRBJ2-7; 7 positions agree with TRBD2. Looked up from germline, CDR1 is SSHAT and CDR2 is FNYEAQ (reference sequence). CDR3 length equals 15 residues. Trimming at V came to 1 base and at J to 6 bases, leaving 9 bases not matched to a gene. The CDR3: CASSLGGGSGSEQYF. Here the CDR3 DNA reads TGTGCCAGCAGCTTAGGGGGCGGGAGCGGATCCGAGCAGTACTTC.

This sequence joins TRBV9 and TRBJ2-2, with 10 nucleotides matching TRBD2. Germline V CDR1 and CDR2: SGDLS, YYNGEE. The CDR3 contains 16 residues. J gave up 3 bases and V 2 bases, and 4 bases lay outside the gene matches. CDR3 sequence: CASSVLAGDYTGELFF. The CDR3 coding sequence is TGTGCCAGCAGCGTCCTAGCGGGAGACTACACCGGGGAGCTGTTTTTT.

The V call is TRBV28, the J call TRBJ1-1; no reliable D call. Trimming pared 5 bases from V and 2 bases from J, leaving 6 bases between. CDR1 and CDR2 from the germline V gene are MDHEN and SYDVKM. The CDR3 length is 12 residues. For the CDR3, the DNA is TGTGCCAGCAGTCTAGCAAACACTGAAGCTTTCTTT. Translation: CASSLANTEAFF.

This clone was found once. The chain recombines TRBV5-1 with TRBJ2-7; unclear D gene. The ends were cut back, 0 bases at V and 3 bases at J, with 7 bases in the middle. CDR3 length: 13 amino acids. Looked up from germline, CDR1 is SGHRS and CDR2 is YFSETQ. In nucleotides, the CDR3 is TGCGCCAGCAGCTTGGACAGAGACTACGAGCAGTACTTC. Protein product: CASSLDRDYEQYF.